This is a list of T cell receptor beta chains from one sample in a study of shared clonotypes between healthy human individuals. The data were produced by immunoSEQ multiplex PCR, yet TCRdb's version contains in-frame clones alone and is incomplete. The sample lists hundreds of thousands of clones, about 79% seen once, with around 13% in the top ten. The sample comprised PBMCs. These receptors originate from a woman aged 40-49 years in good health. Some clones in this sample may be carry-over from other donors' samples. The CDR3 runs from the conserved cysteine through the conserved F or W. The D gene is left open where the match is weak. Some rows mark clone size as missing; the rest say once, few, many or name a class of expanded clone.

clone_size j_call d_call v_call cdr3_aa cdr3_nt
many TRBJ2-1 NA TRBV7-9 CASSPKSEGSYNEQFF TGTGCCAGCAGCCCGAAAAGCGAAGGCTCCTACAATGAGCAGTTCTTC
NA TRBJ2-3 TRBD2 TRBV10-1 CASSFGLADTDTQYF TGCGCCAGCAGTTTTGGACTAGCCGACACAGATACGCAGTATTTT
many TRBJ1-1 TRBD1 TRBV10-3 CAIRGTGNTEAFF TGTGCCATCAGAGGGACAGGGAACACTGAAGCTTTCTTT
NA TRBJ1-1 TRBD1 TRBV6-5 CASSRQGRASQAFF TGTGCCAGCAGCCGACAGGGGCGGGCTTCCCAAGCTTTCTTT
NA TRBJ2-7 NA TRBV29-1 CSVADSSLSYEQYF TGCAGCGTCGCAGACTCGTCCCTCTCCTACGAGCAGTACTTC
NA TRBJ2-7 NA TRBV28 CASSPGLALTYEQYF TGTGCCAGCAGCCCGGGGCTAGCGCTGACCTACGAGCAGTACTTC
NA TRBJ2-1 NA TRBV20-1 CSARGAWGRFF TGCAGTGCTAGGGGGGCGTGGGGTCGGTTCTTC
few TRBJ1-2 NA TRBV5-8 CASTRTDGYTF TGTGCCAGCACCAGGACCGATGGCTACACCTTC
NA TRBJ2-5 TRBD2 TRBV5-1 CASSLALQGLAGGETQYF TGCGCCAGCAGCTTGGCCCTCCAAGGACTAGCGGGAGGCGAGACCCAGTACTTC
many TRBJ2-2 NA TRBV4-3 CASRSSPNTGELFF TGCGCCAGCAGGAGTAGTCCGAACACCGGGGAGCTGTTTTTT
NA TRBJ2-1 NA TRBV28 CASSLIYEQFF TGTGCCAGCAGTCTGATATATGAGCAGTTCTTC
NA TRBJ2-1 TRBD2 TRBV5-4 CASSLSGTSGYNEQFF TGTGCCAGCAGCTTATCCGGGACTAGCGGATACAATGAGCAGTTCTTC
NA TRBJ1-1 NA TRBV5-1 CASSLYRTLNTEAFF TGCGCCAGCAGCTTATACCGAACCTTGAACACTGAAGCTTTCTTT
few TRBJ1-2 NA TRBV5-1 CASSDSWKGYGYTF TGCGCCAGCAGTGACAGTTGGAAGGGCTATGGCTACACCTTC
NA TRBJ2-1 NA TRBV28 CASSGYPTMSSFGNEQFF TGTGCCAGCTCCGGATATCCTACAATGAGCAGTTTCGGCAATGAGCAGTTCTTC
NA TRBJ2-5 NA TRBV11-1 CASTQGGETQYF TGTGCCAGCACACAAGGCGGGGAGACCCAGTACTTC
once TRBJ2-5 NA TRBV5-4 CASSLGQQETQYF TGTGCCAGCAGCTTGGGACAGCAAGAGACCCAGTACTTC
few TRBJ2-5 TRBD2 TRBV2 CASRLAGEEGETQYF TGTGCCAGCAGGTTAGCGGGAGAGGAGGGAGAGACCCAGTACTTC
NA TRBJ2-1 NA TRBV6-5 CASSYSRRSGNEQFF TGTGCCAGCAGTTACTCGAGGAGGTCTGGGAATGAGCAGTTCTTC
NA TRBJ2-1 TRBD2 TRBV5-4 CASSSGGKHNEQFF TGTGCCAGCAGCTCGGGGGGAAAGCACAATGAGCAGTTCTTC
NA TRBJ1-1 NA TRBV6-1 CASFEDWAEAFF TGTGCCAGCTTCGAGGATTGGGCTGAAGCTTTCTTT
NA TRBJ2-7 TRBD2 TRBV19 CASSPRDYSYEQYF TGTGCCAGTAGTCCCCGGGACTACTCCTACGAGCAGTACTTC
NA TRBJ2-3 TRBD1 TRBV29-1 CSVGQGVLYADTQYF TGCAGCGTCGGACAGGGGGTCCTTTACGCGGATACGCAGTATTTT
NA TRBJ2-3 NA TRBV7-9 CASSQTDTQYF TGTGCCAGCAGCCAGACAGATACGCAGTATTTT
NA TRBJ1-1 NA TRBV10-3 CAISESLMNTEAFF TGTGCCATCAGTGAGTCCCTGATGAACACTGAAGCTTTCTTT
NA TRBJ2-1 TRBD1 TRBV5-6 CASRPHYRGLYNEQFF TGTGCCAGCAGGCCACACTACAGGGGGTTATACAATGAGCAGTTCTTC
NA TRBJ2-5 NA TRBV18 CASSPGTGLETQYF TGTGCCAGCTCACCGGGGACTGGCCTAGAGACCCAGTACTTC
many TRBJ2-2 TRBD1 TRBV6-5 CASSYGTDNTGELFF TGTGCCAGCAGTTACGGGACAGACAACACCGGGGAGCTGTTTTTT
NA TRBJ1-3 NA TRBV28 CASSLEGTGNTIYF TGTGCCAGCAGTTTGGAGGGGACTGGAAACACCATATATTTT
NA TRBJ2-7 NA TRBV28 CASRPLGLSYEQYF TGTGCCAGCAGGCCGTTGGGTCTTTCATACGAGCAGTACTTC
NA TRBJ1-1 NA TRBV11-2 CASSLSATPEAFF TGTGCCAGCAGCTTATCTGCCACGCCTGAAGCTTTCTTT
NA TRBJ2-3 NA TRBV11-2 CASSLVVSTDTQYF TGTGCCAGCAGCTTAGTGGTTAGCACAGATACGCAGTATTTT
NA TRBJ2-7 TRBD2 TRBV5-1 CASSLGAGADEQYF TGCGCCAGCAGCTTGGGAGCGGGAGCGGACGAGCAGTACTTC
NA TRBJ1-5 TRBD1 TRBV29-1 CSAQGGGSNQPQHF TGCAGCGCCCAAGGGGGCGGAAGCAATCAGCCCCAGCATTTT
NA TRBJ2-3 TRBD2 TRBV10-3 CAARLAGATDTQYF TGTGCCGCCCGACTAGCGGGGGCCACAGATACGCAGTATTTT
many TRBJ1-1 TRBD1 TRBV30 CAWSAGQGANTEAFF TGTGCCTGGAGCGCAGGACAGGGGGCGAACACTGAAGCTTTCTTT